The T cell receptor (beta chain) under discussion was sequenced for a study of cytomegalovirus exposure and HLA in healthy donors. The study, taken as a whole, reports: The availability of immune exposure information extended only to CMV serostatus. A later analysis linked a missense DCLRE1C variant to TCR beta V- and J-gene trimming. There were under 200 TCR beta chains listed as cytomegalovirus-associated.

In the case of this clone: The antigen remains unidentified.

CDR3 size: 15 residues. Per germline, CDR1 WSHSY and CDR2 SAAADI. V was clipped by 0 bases and J by 6 bases, with 12 bases between them. Use of 60 Vbeta and 13 Jbeta primers characterized the PCR. The repertoire was sequenced with immunoSEQ multiplex PCR; TCRdb's copy has only in-frame clones and lacks some. Counted here are approximately 300,000 clones, 80% occurring once; the ten biggest clones make up roughly 0.31%. The clonotype comes from a girl aged 2 to 10 in good health and CMV-seronegative. The V call is TRBV10-2, the J call TRBJ1-5; D not certain. Sequenced input: PBMCs. The DNA of the CDR3 is TGCGCCAGCAGTGAGTCGTCCGGTCGAGGTCAGCCCCAGCATTTT. It specifies CASSESSGRGQPQHF.